A selection of T cell receptor beta chains follows, all from one sample in a study of T cells in Graves' hyperthyroidism and ophthalmopathy. One entry per CDR3 protein results from TCRdb running MiXCR on the multiplex PCR reads. Among about 360,000 distinct CDR3 sequences listed, around a sixth were seen once. The sample consisted of blood. These receptors came from a young woman with Graves' hyperthyroidism that later progressed to Graves' ophthalmopathy. CDR3s include the opening cysteine and the closing phenylalanine or tryptophan. A D gene is named only where the DNA matches it firmly. A clone size is listed for some rows: how often the clone was seen (once, few, many), or a class if it is expanded.

size | D | J | V | CDR3 | DNA
few | NA | TRBJ2-7 | TRBV6-1 | CASSRGVREQYF | TGTGCCAGCAGCAGGGGGGTTCGCGAGCAGTACTTC
few | NA | TRBJ1-1 | TRBV6-5 | CASSYSPGEAFF | TGTGCCAGCAGTTACTCCCCAGGAGAAGCTTTCTTT
many | NA | TRBJ2-3 | TRBV27 | CASSFRRSSTDTQYF | TGTGCCAGCAGCTTTAGGCGGTCTAGCACAGATACGCAGTATTTT
many | NA | TRBJ2-7 | TRBV12-3/TRBV12-4 | CASSLSAGLSRGEQYF | TGTGCCAGCAGTTTATCGGCGGGCTTGAGTAGGGGCGAGCAGTACTTC
many | TRBD2 | TRBJ2-7 | TRBV18 | CASSPGRTSYEQYF | TGTGCCAGCTCCCCCGGGAGGACCTCCTACGAGCAGTACTTC
few | NA | TRBJ2-2 | TRBV25-1 | CASTRGENTGELFF | TGTGCCAGCACGCGCGGGGAAAACACCGGGGAGCTGTTTTTT
many | NA | TRBJ2-1 | TRBV18 | CASSTGSNEQFF | TGTGCCAGCTCAACAGGATCCAATGAGCAGTTCTTC
many | NA | TRBJ2-7 | TRBV7-2 | CASSFPAYEQYF | TGTGCCAGCAGCTTTCCAGCCTACGAGCAGTACTTC
NA | TRBD1 | TRBJ1-2 | TRBV5-4 | CASSARGRIDYGYTF | TGTGCCAGCAGCGCCAGGGGGAGGATCGACTATGGCTACACCTTC
many | NA | TRBJ2-1 | TRBV9 | CASSVGGSGSSYNEQFF | TGTGCCAGCAGCGTAGGTGGTAGCGGTAGCTCCTACAATGAGCAGTTCTTC
few | NA | TRBJ2-1 | TRBV19 | CASTVGPRLGRQFF | TGTGCCAGTACCGTGGGTCCCCGGCTGGGTAGACAGTTCTTC
many | TRBD2 | TRBJ2-5 | TRBV28 | CASSSWTRQETQYF | TGTGCCAGCAGTTCGTGGACTAGGCAAGAGACCCAGTACTTC
NA | NA | TRBJ1-1 | TRBV19 | CASRGGIGTEAFF | TGTGCCAGTCGGGGGGGTATTGGGACTGAAGCTTTCTTT
many | NA | TRBJ1-5 | TRBV20-1 | CSARDEIQPQHF | TGCAGTGCTAGAGATGAGATCCAGCCCCAGCATTTT
few | TRBD1 | TRBJ2-3 | TRBV6-1 | CASRGQAIGTDTQYF | TGTGCCAGCAGAGGACAGGCGATAGGCACAGATACGCAGTATTTT
many | TRBD1 | TRBJ2-1 | TRBV27 | CASSRRQGAEQFF | TGTGCCAGCAGTCGACGACAGGGCGCTGAGCAGTTCTTC
NA | NA | TRBJ2-1 | TRBV27 | CASSQESAESSYNEQFF | TGTGCCAGCAGCCAAGAATCGGCAGAGAGCTCCTACAATGAGCAGTTCTTC
many | TRBD1 | TRBJ2-1 | TRBV28 | CASSQPGQTYNEQFF | TGTGCCAGCAGTCAACCGGGACAGACGTACAATGAGCAGTTCTTC
NA | NA | TRBJ2-3 | TRBV19 | CASSTSTGTTYTQYF | TGTGCCAGTAGTACCTCGACAGGAACCACATATACGCAGTATTTT
many | NA | TRBJ2-7 | TRBV6-2/TRBV6-3 | CASSQTGSVEQYF | TGTGCCAGCAGCCAAACAGGGAGCGTCGAGCAGTACTTC
many | NA | TRBJ2-5 | TRBV2 | CASTKGPASKETQYF | TGTGCCAGCACTAAGGGTCCCGCCTCCAAAGAGACCCAGTACTTC
many | NA | TRBJ1-1 | TRBV18 | CASSPKQGNLMNTEAFF | TGTGCCAGCTCACCAAAACAGGGCAACCTCATGAACACTGAAGCTTTCTTT
NA | NA | TRBJ1-1 | TRBV6-1 | CASSLRGGGNTEAFF | TGTGCCAGCAGCTTAAGGGGCGGGGGGAACACTGAAGCTTTCTTT
many | TRBD2 | TRBJ2-7 | TRBV12-3/TRBV12-4 | CASSLLAGGPHEQYF | TGTGCCAGCAGTTTACTAGCGGGAGGGCCCCACGAGCAGTACTTC
many | TRBD2 | TRBJ2-1 | TRBV5-1 | CASSLAREGEQFF | TGCGCCAGCAGCTTGGCGCGGGAGGGTGAGCAGTTCTTC
many | NA | TRBJ2-1 | TRBV12-3/TRBV12-4 | CASSIGTRAVYNEQFF | TGTGCCAGCAGTATCGGGACTCGGGCGGTCTACAATGAGCAGTTCTTC
many | TRBD1 | TRBJ2-7 | TRBV20-1 | CSAIGDSFLDYEQYF | TGCAGTGCTATTGGGGACAGTTTTTTAGACTACGAGCAGTACTTC
many | NA | TRBJ2-3 | TRBV5-1 | CASSAASDTQYF | TGCGCCAGCAGTGCTGCGTCAGATACGCAGTATTTT
many | TRBD1 | TRBJ1-5 | TRBV12-3/TRBV12-4 | CASSRGTVRSNQPQHF | TGTGCCAGCAGTCGCGGGACAGTCCGTAGCAATCAGCCCCAGCATTTT
few | NA | TRBJ2-1 | TRBV6-2/TRBV6-3 | CASSYSSGSSSQFF | TGTGCCAGCAGTTACTCGAGTGGTAGCTCCTCTCAGTTCTTC
many | NA | TRBJ1-1 | TRBV28 | CASSRGRSFWRTEAFF | TGTGCCAGCAGTCGAGGCAGGTCCTTTTGGCGCACTGAAGCTTTCTTT
few | TRBD2 | TRBJ2-3 | TRBV10-3 | CAIRATSGSTDTQYF | TGTGCCATCAGGGCCACTAGCGGGAGTACCGATACGCAGTATTTT
many | NA | TRBJ2-1 | TRBV9 | CASSVETDWSYNEQFF | TGTGCCAGCAGCGTGGAAACGGACTGGTCCTACAATGAGCAGTTCTTC
few | TRBD1 | TRBJ1-3 | TRBV15 | CATSRSKRDRTGNTIYF | TGTGCCACCAGCAGATCTAAACGGGACAGGACTGGAAACACCATATATTTT
NA | TRBD1 | TRBJ1-1 | TRBV28 | CASRGPTGRTEAFF | TGTGCCAGCAGGGGACCGACAGGGAGAACTGAAGCTTTCTTT
NA | NA | TRBJ2-1 | TRBV29-1 | CSVRGTYNEQFF | TGCAGCGTTCGGGGAACCTACAATGAGCAGTTCTTC
many | TRBD2 | TRBJ2-7 | TRBV2 | CASSDASGRARQYF | TGTGCCAGCAGTGACGCTAGCGGGAGGGCCAGGCAGTACTTC
few | TRBD1 | TRBJ2-1 | TRBV6-2/TRBV6-3 | CASSGQGTYNEQFF | TGTGCCAGCTCGGGACAGGGTACCTACAATGAGCAGTTCTTC
many | TRBD1 | TRBJ2-7 | TRBV6-5 | CASSYGGTGLIGEQYF | TGTGCCAGCAGTTACGGTGGGACAGGTCTGATTGGGGAGCAGTACTTC
many | NA | TRBJ2-3 | TRBV29-1 | CSVDIGGWKRNTQYF | TGCAGCGTTGATATCGGGGGCTGGAAGCGGAATACGCAGTATTTT
many | NA | TRBJ2-1 | TRBV6-2/TRBV6-3 | CASRGRVTEQFF | TGTGCCAGCAGGGGACGGGTTACCGAGCAGTTCTTC
NA | NA | TRBJ2-2 | TRBV5-1 | CASSLRGEGTGELFF | TGCGCCAGCAGCTTGAGGGGCGAGGGGACCGGGGAGCTGTTTTTT